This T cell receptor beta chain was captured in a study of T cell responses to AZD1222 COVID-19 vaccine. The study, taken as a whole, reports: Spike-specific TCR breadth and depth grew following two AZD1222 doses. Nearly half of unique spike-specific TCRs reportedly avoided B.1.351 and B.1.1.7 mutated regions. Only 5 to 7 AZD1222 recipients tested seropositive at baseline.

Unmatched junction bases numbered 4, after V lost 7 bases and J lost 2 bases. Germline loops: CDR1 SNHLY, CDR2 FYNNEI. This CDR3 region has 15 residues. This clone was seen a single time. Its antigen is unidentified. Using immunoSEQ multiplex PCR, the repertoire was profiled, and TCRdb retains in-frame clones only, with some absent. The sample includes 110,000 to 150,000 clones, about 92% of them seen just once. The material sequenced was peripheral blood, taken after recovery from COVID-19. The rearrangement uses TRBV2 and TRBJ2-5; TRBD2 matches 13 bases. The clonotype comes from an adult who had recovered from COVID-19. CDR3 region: CASKRLAGGQETQYF. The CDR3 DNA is TGTGCCAGCAAGAGACTAGCGGGAGGACAAGAGACCCAGTACTTC.